The sequence of this T cell receptor (beta chain) was determined in a study of CD8 T cells in ankylosing spondylitis. Study findings and constraints: A motif in TCR beta, a set of fewer than ten highly homologous variants, appeared characteristic of ankylosing spondylitis blood. Existing reports had already noted some motif variants in reactive arthritis synovial fluid and blood. Disease-linked clones reportedly concentrated significantly in matched ankylosing spondylitis synovial fluid.

V shed 8 bases and J shed 6 bases, with 10 bases lying between them. CDR3 size: 11 residues. Germline lookup yields CDR1 MNHEY and CDR2 SVGAGI. TCRdb called the 5' RACE reads again in MiXCR, with one record for every CDR3 protein. The table records approximately 220,000 distinct CDR3 sequences, 15% to 20% of them present only once. Regarding this clonotype: Its matching antigen is unknown.

The sequenced sample consisted of blood, either unsorted or a sorted T cell fraction (not recorded which). The receptor's source is a male donor with ankylosing spondylitis. The chain uses TRBV6-5 and TRBJ1-2; D is unclear. Here the CDR3 DNA reads TGTGCCAGCGGATTGACCCATGGCTACACCTTC. The encoded protein is CASGLTHGYTF.